This T cell receptor beta chain originates from a study of neoadjuvant anti-PD-1 for oral cavity cancer. Whole-study findings and limits: Greater tumor shrinkage accompanied bigger post-treatment sizes of preexisting clones.

Trimming took off 6 bases at V and 1 base at J, with 4 bases between the two ends. Germline V gives CDR1 MGHDK, CDR2 SYGVNS. CDR3 length equals 13 residues. Survey sequencing of tumors mostly used about 4.8 ug DNA, two replicates. Clones were sequenced by immunoSEQ multiplex PCR, and TCRdb holds only the in-frame ones, with some missing. In the table there are around 10,000 clones, around 60% of which are singletons. The table lists this clone with a few counts. What it binds is unknown. Indicated time point: after neoadjuvant nivolumab, at surgical resection. The chain employs TRBV25-1 and TRBJ2-6; D is unresolved. The sequence was collected from a person between 40 and 85 years old with oral cavity squamous cell carcinoma. The sample here was tumor tissue, taken after nivolumab (anti-PD-1) treatment. CDR3 residues: CASRESGANVLTF. The CDR3 region has the DNA TGTGCCAGCAGGGAGTCTGGGGCCAACGTCCTGACTTTC.